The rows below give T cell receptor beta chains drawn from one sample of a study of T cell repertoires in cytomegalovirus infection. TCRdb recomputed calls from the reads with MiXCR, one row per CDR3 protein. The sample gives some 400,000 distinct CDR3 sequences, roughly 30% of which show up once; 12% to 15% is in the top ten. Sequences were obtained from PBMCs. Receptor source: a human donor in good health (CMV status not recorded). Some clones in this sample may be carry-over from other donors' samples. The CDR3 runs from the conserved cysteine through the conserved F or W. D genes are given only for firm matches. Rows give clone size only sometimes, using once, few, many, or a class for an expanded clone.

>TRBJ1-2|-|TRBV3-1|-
TGTGCCAGCAGCCCGGACATATATAACTATGGCTACACCTTC
CASSPDIYNYGYTF
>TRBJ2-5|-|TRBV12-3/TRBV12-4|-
TGTGCCAGCAGCGGTCCTAGAGGGGAGACCCAGTACTTC
CASSGPRGETQYF
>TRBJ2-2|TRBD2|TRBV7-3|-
TGTGCCAGCAGCTTAACTAGCGGGGGCGCGGCCGGGGAGCTGTTTTTT
CASSLTSGGAAGELFF
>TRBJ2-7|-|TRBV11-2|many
TGTGCCAGCAGCTTAGGGACGGGGGAGCAGTACTTC
CASSLGTGEQYF
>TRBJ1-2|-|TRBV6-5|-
TGTGCCAGCAGTTCCCCGGACAAGAACTATGGCTACACCTTC
CASSSPDKNYGYTF
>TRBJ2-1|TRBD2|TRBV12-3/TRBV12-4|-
TGTGTCAGCAGATCGGGGGTGGTAGCGGGGGAAAATGAGCAGTTCTTC
CVSRSGVVAGENEQFF
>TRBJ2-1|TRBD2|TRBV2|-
TGTGCCAGCACCCGGGAGGGACCGAACTCCTACAATGAGCAGTTCTTC
CASTREGPNSYNEQFF
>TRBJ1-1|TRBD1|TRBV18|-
TGTGCCAGCTCACCGGACAGGATGAACACTGAAGCTTTCTTT
CASSPDRMNTEAFF
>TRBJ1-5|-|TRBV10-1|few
TGCGCCAGCAGTGCAAACGGGCAGCCCCAGCATTTT
CASSANGQPQHF
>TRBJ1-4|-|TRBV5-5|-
TGTGCCAGCAGCCCGACTGATGAAAAACTGTTTTTT
CASSPTDEKLFF